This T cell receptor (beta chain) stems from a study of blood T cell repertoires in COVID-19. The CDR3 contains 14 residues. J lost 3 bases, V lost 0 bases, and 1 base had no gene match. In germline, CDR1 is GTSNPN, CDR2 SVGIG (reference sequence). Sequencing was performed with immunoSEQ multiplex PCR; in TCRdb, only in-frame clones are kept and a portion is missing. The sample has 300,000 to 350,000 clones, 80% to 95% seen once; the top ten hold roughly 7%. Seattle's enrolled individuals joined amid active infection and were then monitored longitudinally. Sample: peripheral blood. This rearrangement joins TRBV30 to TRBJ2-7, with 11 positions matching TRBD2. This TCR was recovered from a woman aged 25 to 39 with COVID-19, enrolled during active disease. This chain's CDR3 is CAWSVLAGDYEQYF. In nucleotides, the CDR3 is TGTGCCTGGAGTGTACTAGCGGGGGACTACGAGCAGTACTTC.